The clone carrying this TCR beta chain is termed medium-sized (0.01 to 0.1%). Its antigen is as yet unknown. The CDR3 is 15 amino acids. In germline, CDR1 is MNHEY, CDR2 SMNVEV (reference sequence). Trimming took 2 bases from V and 8 from J, leaving 15 bases between them. MiXCR, applied by TCRdb to the reads, yields one record per CDR3 protein. The table records fewer than 10,000 distinct CDR3 sequences, about a fifth of them present only once. The sample originates from a study of liver allograft versus peripheral blood T cells. Across the study: Intrahepatic T cell receptor repertoires from transplanted livers were compared against repertoires in recipients' peripheral blood. Findings of the study overall: Inside liver allografts, T cell receptor repertoires reportedly diverged from the repertoires found in peripheral blood.

The chain links TRBV27 to TRBJ2-2; the D gene is possibly TRBD1 (5 bases). The receptor comes from a human patient who had a liver transplant. Some T cells may have come from the graft donor. This CDR3 is CASSLGPRATGELFF. DNA for the CDR3: TGTGCCAGCAGTTTAGGTCCCAGGGCAACTGGGGAGCTGTTTTTT.